The 25 T cell receptor beta chains below come from one sample, sequenced in a study of T cell changes during pregnancy in multiple sclerosis. Generated by immunoSEQ multiplex PCR, the TCRdb table keeps only in-frame clones and is missing some. The sample has about 44,000 clones, about 93% seen once. Sequenced here: CD4+ T cells from peripheral blood mononuclear cells, sampled in the first trimester of pregnancy. These receptors came from a female donor with multiple sclerosis, enrolled in a pregnancy study.

This sequence joins TRBV5-1 and TRBJ1-4; no clear D gene. Germline V lookup: CDR1 SGHRS, CDR2 YFSETQ. V was shortened by 5 bases and J by 5 bases, with 16 bases between the two germline ends. The CDR3 has 15 amino acids. CDR3 sequence reads: CASRSSVSSNEKLFF. CDR3 nucleotide sequence: TGCGCCAGCAGGTCCTCGGTGAGCTCCAATGAAAAACTGTTTTTT.

This clone was detected once. The chain carries TRBV15 and TRBJ2-3; maybe TRBD2 (5 bases). This CDR3 contains 13 residues. Germline V CDR1 and CDR2: LNHNV, YYDKDF (reference sequence). V dropped 0 bases and J dropped 9 bases, with 10 bases sitting between them. The CDR3, as DNA: TGTGCCACCAGCAGAGATGGGCCTAGCACGCAGTATTTT. Protein sequence: CATSRDGPSTQYF.

The genes are TRBV19 and TRBJ1-4; 7 nucleotides agree with TRBD1. J lost 7 bases, V lost 4 bases, and 9 bases had no gene match. This CDR3 is built from 15 residues. Germline lookup yields CDR1 LNHDA and CDR2 SQIVND (reference sequence). CDR3 loop: CASSTTQGVGEKLFF. CDR3 in DNA: TGTGCCAGTAGTACAACCCAGGGGGTTGGTGAAAAACTGTTTTTT.

This clone appeared once. The genes are TRBV10-3 and TRBJ1-2; D might be TRBD1 (6 bases). This CDR3 comprises 15 residues. V was clipped by 6 bases and J by 4 bases, with 18 bases between them. Germline CDR1 and CDR2: ENHRY and SYGVKD. The CDR3 spells CAIRFPGHGFYGYTF. The DNA of the CDR3 is TGTGCCATCAGATTCCCGGGACATGGCTTCTATGGCTACACCTTC.

The V and J genes are TRBV4-2 and TRBJ1-2, with D tentatively TRBD1 (5 bases). There are 13 residues in the CDR3. Germline V gene lookup returns CDR1 LGHNA and CDR2 YNFKEQ. Trimming pared 3 bases from V and 4 bases from J, leaving 9 bases between. Here the CDR3 DNA reads TGTGCCAGCAGCCAGGCAGGGCTCTATGGCTACACCTTC. Its translation is CASSQAGLYGYTF.

This clone is a singleton in its sample. The genes are TRBV5-6 and TRBJ1-6; 7 nucleotides align to TRBD1. This CDR3 is built from 14 residues. With 0 bases clipped from V and 10 bases from J, the junction kept 4 bases outside the gene matches. Germline loops: CDR1 SGHDT, CDR2 YYEEEE. CDR3 in amino acids: CASSLGQGTSPLHF. CDR3 bases: TGTGCCAGCAGCTTGGGACAGGGCACATCACCCCTCCACTTT.

J is TRBJ2-5 and V is TRBV9; 7 positions match TRBD2. The CDR3 length is 16 residues. Germline CDR1 SGDLS, CDR2 YYNGEE. Germline trimming cut 2 bases from V and 0 bases from J; bases unmatched to any gene: 7. The CDR3 is CASSVSPLANQETQYF. The DNA for the CDR3 is TGTGCCAGCAGCGTGTCCCCACTAGCGAACCAAGAGACCCAGTACTTC. Complete variable domain (other parts from reference TRBV9 and TRBJ2-5): DSGVTQTPKHLITATGQRVTLRCSPRSGDLSVYWYQQSLDQGLQFLIQYYNGEERAKGNILERFSAQQFPDLHSELNLSSLELGDSALYFCASSVSPLANQETQYFGPGTRLLVL.

The chain joins TRBV30 to TRBJ1-5; D is ambiguous. The CDR3 covers 13 residues. Germline loops: CDR1 GTSNPN, CDR2 SVGIG (reference sequence). Trimming pared 3 bases from V and 5 bases from J, leaving 11 bases between. The CDR3 DNA reads TGTGCCTGGAGCCGAGGTATCGATCAGCCCCAGCATTTT. This translates into CAWSRGIDQPQHF.

This chain links TRBV5-4 with TRBJ1-2; 9 nucleotides agree with TRBD1. V was clipped by 2 bases and J by 4 bases; unmatched bases: 6. Germline V lookup: CDR1 SGHNT, CDR2 YYREEE (reference sequence). The CDR3 loop spans 15 amino acids. For the CDR3, the DNA is TGTGCCAGCAGCTTTCGGGACAGGGAATTCTATGGCTACACCTTC. This translates into CASSFRDREFYGYTF.

This chain connects TRBV19 to TRBJ1-1; D ambiguous. The CDR3 has 13 residues. Germline V gene sequence: CDR1 LNHDA, CDR2 SQIVND (reference sequence). V gave up 3 bases and J gave up 1 base, with 6 bases separating them. CDR3 bases: TGTGCCAGTAGTATTAACGGGAACACTGAAGCTTTCTTT. This encodes CASSINGNTEAFF.

The V gene is TRBV7-2, the J gene TRBJ2-1; TRBD1 might be the D (5 bases). This CDR3 region has 16 residues. Trimming pared 5 bases from V and 3 bases from J, leaving 17 bases between. CDR1 is SGHTA and CDR2 is FQGNSA in the germline V gene. This CDR3 is CASSGGVQANYNEQFF. The CDR3 bases are TGTGCCAGCAGCGGTGGCGTACAGGCGAACTACAATGAGCAGTTCTTC. The entire variable domain, with the rest obtained from reference TRBV7-2 and TRBJ2-1, is as follows: GAGVSQSPSNKVTEKGKDVELRCDPISGHTALYWYRQSLGQGLEFLIYFQGNSAPDKSGLPSDRFSAERTGGSVSTLTIQRTQQEDSAVYLCASSGGVQANYNEQFFGPGTRLTVL.

The rearrangement links TRBV29-1 to TRBJ1-1; 7 bases fit TRBD1. The trim removed 6 bases at V and 6 bases at J, leaving 13 bases unmatched. The CDR3 runs to 14 residues. Germline CDR1 SQVTM, CDR2 ANQGSEA. This CDR3 is CSVSLTGIVSEAFF. Written as DNA, the CDR3 is TGCAGCGTCTCCCTGACAGGGATAGTGTCTGAAGCTTTCTTT.

This chain connects TRBV7-3 to TRBJ2-7; 9 positions match TRBD2. This CDR3 spans 12 amino acids. The V gene end was trimmed by 4 bases and the J gene end by 8 bases; junction bases not matched to a gene: 3. Germline V lookup: CDR1 SGHTA, CDR2 FQGTGA. The CDR3 region is CASSSRGGKQYF. The CDR3 coding sequence is TGTGCCAGCAGCTCGCGGGGGGGCAAGCAGTACTTC.

The gene calls are TRBV5-5 and TRBJ2-2; maybe TRBD1 (6 bases). This CDR3 is built from 16 residues. V shed 1 base and J shed 0 bases, with 10 bases lying between them. CDR1 is SGHKS and CDR2 is YYEKEE in the germline V gene (reference sequence). The CDR3 region has the DNA TGTGCCAGCAGCTTGTTTGAGGGGGCGAACACCGGGGAGCTGTTTTTT. It yields the protein CASSLFEGANTGELFF. The variable domain in full, completed from reference TRBV5-5 and TRBJ2-2, reads DAGVTQSPTHLIKTRGQQVTLRCSPISGHKSVSWYQQVLGQGPQFIFQYYEKEERGRGNFPDRFSARQFPNYSSELNVNALLLGDSALYLCASSLFEGANTGELFFGEGSRLTVL.

The chain is built from TRBV9 and TRBJ2-1; 13 nucleotides line up with TRBD2. The V and J ends lost 4 bases and 12 bases, in that order; junction bases with no gene match: 13. The germline gives CDR1 SGDLS, CDR2 YYNGEE. This CDR3 comprises 16 residues. This chain's CDR3 is CASSRRTGTSGEGQFF. CDR3 in DNA: TGTGCCAGCAGCAGACGTACCGGGACTAGCGGGGAGGGGCAGTTCTTC.

The gene calls are TRBV10-1 and TRBJ1-4; 11 bases are shared with TRBD1. The V gene end was trimmed by 10 bases and the J gene end by 7 bases; junction bases not matched to a gene: 5. Germline-derived CDR1 and CDR2 are WNHNN and SYGVQD (reference sequence). This CDR3 comprises 13 residues. The CDR3 sequence: CANTGQGGEKLFF. The CDR3 nucleotides read TGCGCCAATACGGGACAGGGGGGTGAAAAACTGTTTTTT.

The rearrangement uses TRBV4-1 and TRBJ2-7; weak D call: TRBD1 (5 bases). With 3 bases removed from V and 2 bases from J, the gap between germline ends came to 20 bases. CDR3 size: 17 residues. In germline, CDR1 is MGHRA, CDR2 YSYEKL. The CDR3 sequence is CASSQEIRAGLAYEQYF. The CDR3 coding sequence is TGCGCCAGCAGCCAGGAAATACGGGCAGGGCTCGCCTACGAGCAGTACTTC.

The V gene is TRBV6-1, the J gene TRBJ1-1, with a weak D call TRBD1 (5 bases). Germline CDR1 MNHNS, CDR2 SASEGT. The CDR3 consists of 13 residues. Trimming stripped 5 bases from V and 0 bases from J, with 7 bases between. The CDR3 sequence: CASSQQVNTEAFF. CDR3 bases: TGTGCCAGCAGTCAACAGGTGAACACTGAAGCTTTCTTT.

This chain joins TRBV7-6 and TRBJ1-2; D unresolved. CDR3 size: 17 residues. Deletions cut 6 bases from V and 4 bases from J, with 24 bases between. Germline V gives CDR1 SGHVS, CDR2 FNYEAQ. The CDR3 spells CASRGFPGSKSGYGYTF. DNA of the CDR3: TGTGCCAGCAGGGGGTTCCCCGGGAGCAAGAGCGGCTATGGCTACACCTTC.

This chain connects TRBV19 to TRBJ2-5; no firm D call. Germline V lookup: CDR1 LNHDA, CDR2 SQIVND (reference sequence). V was trimmed by 4 bases and J by 2 bases, leaving 8 bases between them. The CDR3 runs to 13 residues. The DNA of the CDR3 is TGTGCCAGTAGTAGGTCGGTGCAAGAGACCCAGTACTTC. Translation gives CASSRSVQETQYF. The full variable domain, its missing parts supplied by reference TRBV19 and TRBJ2-5, is DGGITQSPKYLFRKEGQNVTLSCEQNLNHDAMYWYRQDPGQGLRLIYYSQIVNDFQKGDIAEGYSVSREKKESFPLTVTSAQKNPTAFYLCASSRSVQETQYFGPGTRLLVL.

The chain links TRBV19 to TRBJ1-5, with D perhaps matching TRBD1 (6 bases). CDR1 is LNHDA and CDR2 is SQIVND in the germline V gene (reference sequence). Trimming took off 6 bases at V and 1 base at J, with 19 bases between the two ends. This CDR3 has 17 residues. The CDR3 region is CASRPNRQDPSNQPQHF. CDR3 coding DNA: TGTGCCAGTAGACCAAATCGACAGGATCCAAGCAATCAGCCCCAGCATTTT.

The V gene is TRBV7-3, the J gene TRBJ2-5; 13 nucleotides agree with TRBD2. The V gene end was trimmed by 6 bases and the J gene end by 0 bases; junction bases not matched to a gene: 4. In germline, CDR1 is SGHTA, CDR2 FQGTGA. The CDR3 loop spans 16 amino acids. CDR3 region: CASSQTSGGNQETQYF. CDR3 nucleotides: TGTGCCAGCAGTCAGACTAGCGGGGGGAACCAAGAGACCCAGTACTTC.

The chain joins TRBV5-1 to TRBJ2-1, with TRBD1 identical over 10 bases. V was clipped by 3 bases and J by 7 bases; unmatched bases: 7. The germline gives CDR1 SGHRS, CDR2 YFSETQ. There are 15 residues in the CDR3. This CDR3 is CASSYRDRGGNEQFF. The CDR3 nucleotides read TGCGCCAGCAGCTACCGGGACAGGGGAGGAAATGAGCAGTTCTTC.

This chain connects TRBV19 to TRBJ1-1, with a tentative D call TRBD1 (6 bases). Germline V gene data show CDR1 as LNHDA and CDR2 as SQIVND (reference sequence). The CDR3 covers 13 residues. Trimming stripped 3 bases from V and 4 bases from J, with 9 bases between. The CDR3: CASSIETGTEAFF. The CDR3 bases are TGTGCCAGTAGTATTGAGACAGGCACTGAAGCTTTCTTT.

The chain links TRBV27 to TRBJ1-1; D is unclear. The CDR3 contains 14 residues. Germline values: CDR1 MNHEY, CDR2 SMNVEV (reference sequence). Trimming stripped 6 bases from V and 0 bases from J, with 11 bases between. DNA for the CDR3: TGTGCCAGCAGCGCGGGCAGCATGAACACTGAAGCTTTCTTT. Translation gives CASSAGSMNTEAFF.